Below are 14 T cell receptor beta chains sequenced from a single sample in a study of OX40 agonist ivuxolimab in advanced cancers. Library preparation employed the immunoSEQ multiplex PCR assay. Drawn from immuneACCESS, this table holds only the in-frame rearrangements with V and J called that TCRdb kept. Clones are partly lost; checked studies trace under half to an unresolved V gene and leave the rest unexplained. The sample table records 60,000 to 100,000 clones; 80% to 90% of these occur just once. Jointly, the top ten make up more than 0.45% of the sample. Sequences were derived from CD4+ or CD8+ T cells sorted from blood, sampled in a trial of the OX40 agonist ivuxolimab. These receptors were obtained from an adult with an advanced solid tumor such as melanoma, head and neck, liver or kidney cancer.

The count of this clone is one. The chain carries TRBV6-5 and TRBJ2-7; D may be TRBD1 or TRBD2 (7 bases each). CDR3 size: 15 residues. Germline V gene lookup returns CDR1 MNHEY and CDR2 SVGAGI. The V gene lost 3 bases and the J gene lost 2 bases, with 14 bases spanning the gap. The CDR3 spells CASSYFSGGAYEQYF. In DNA, the CDR3 is TGTGCCAGCAGTTATTTCTCAGGGGGGGCCTACGAGCAGTACTTC.

This chain uses TRBV5-1 with TRBJ1-6; no firm D call. This CDR3 contains 15 residues. The germline V gene has CDR1 SGHRS and CDR2 YFSETQ. Between the trimmed V and J ends, which lost 0 bases and 4 bases, there was a span of 8 bases. The CDR3 spells CASSLAAAYNSPLHF. The CDR3 coding sequence is TGCGCCAGCAGCTTGGCGGCGGCTTATAATTCACCCCTCCACTTT. Drawing the rest from reference TRBV5-1 and TRBJ1-6, the complete variable domain is KAGVTQTPRYLIKTRGQQVTLSCSPISGHRSVSWYQQTPGQGLQFLFEYFSETQRNKGNFPGRFSGRQFSNSRSEMNVSTLELGDSALYLCASSLAAAYNSPLHFGNGTRLTVT.

The CDR3 loop reads CASSLGGRAFF. The CDR3 bases are TGTGCCAGCAGCTTAGGGGGACGGGCTTTCTTT. The chain uses TRBV7-2 and TRBJ1-1, with a possible D match to TRBD1 (5 bases). Germline CDR1 and CDR2: SGHTA and FQGNSA. Trimming pared 1 base from V and 11 bases from J, leaving 8 bases between. The CDR3 is 11 residues long.

The V gene is TRBV6-1, the J gene TRBJ2-5, with 7 bases aligning to TRBD1. The CDR3 totals 13 residues. J was trimmed by 5 bases and V by 2 bases; bases with no gene match: 2. Germline-derived CDR1 and CDR2 are MNHNS and SASEGT. The CDR3 protein is CASSEQGDETQYF. The CDR3, as DNA: TGTGCCAGCAGTGAACAGGGGGACGAGACCCAGTACTTC.

This clone was found once. The identical CDR3 is also encoded by other nucleotide sequences in the sample. V gene TRBV4-3 combines with J gene TRBJ1-2, with D hard to call. CDR3 length: 14 residues. V dropped 0 bases and J dropped 4 bases, with 9 bases sitting between them. Per the germline V gene, CDR1 is LGHNA and CDR2 is YSLEER. The CDR3 DNA sequence: TGCGCCAGCAGCCAAGATAGGTCGGGCTATGGCTACACCTTC. Its protein product is CASSQDRSGYGYTF.

The chain has TRBV7-9 and TRBJ2-3; no firm D call. Trimming took off 8 bases at V and 2 bases at J, with 5 bases between the two ends. CDR3 size: 11 residues. The germline CDR1 and CDR2 sequences are SEHNR and FQNEAQ (reference sequence). CDR3 protein: CASGNTDTQYF. The CDR3 DNA reads as TGTGCCAGCGGGAACACAGATACGCAGTATTTT. Full variable domain (remainder filled in from reference TRBV7-9 and TRBJ2-3): DTGVSQNPRHKITKRGQNVTFRCDPISEHNRLYWYRQTLGQGPEFLTYFQNEAQLEKSRLLSDRFSAERPKGSFSTLEIQRTEQGDSAMYLCASGNTDTQYFGPGTRLTVL.

The gene calls are TRBV14 and TRBJ2-5, with D unresolved. Germline lookup yields CDR1 SGHDN and CDR2 FVKESK. CDR3 length: 15 amino acids. V lost 0 bases and J lost 1, with 9 bases in between. This CDR3 reads CASSQDRQAQETQYF. In DNA form, the CDR3 reads TGTGCCAGCAGCCAAGATCGCCAAGCCCAAGAGACCCAGTACTTC. Full variable domain (remainder filled in from reference TRBV14 and TRBJ2-5): EAGVTQFPSHSVIEKGQTVTLRCDPISGHDNLYWYRRVMGKEIKFLLHFVKESKQDESGMPNNRFLAERTGGTYSTLKVQPAELEDSGVYFCASSQDRQAQETQYFGPGTRLLVL.

The chain carries TRBV18 and TRBJ1-3, with 8 bases aligning to TRBD1. The CDR3 contains 15 residues. Unmatched junction bases numbered 4, after V lost 6 bases and J lost 0 bases. Germline CDR1 is KGHSH and CDR2 is LQKENI. CDR3 residues: CASSRTGRSGNTIYF. CDR3 nucleotides: TGTGCCAGCTCCCGGACAGGGCGCTCTGGAAACACCATATATTTT. The whole variable domain, remainder taken from reference TRBV18 and TRBJ1-3, is NAGVMQNPRHLVRRRGQEARLRCSPMKGHSHVYWYRQLPEEGLKFMVYLQKENIIDESGMPKERFSAEFPKEGPSILRIQQVVRGDSAAYFCASSRTGRSGNTIYFGEGSWLTVV.

This clone was seen just once. The V gene is TRBV29-1, the J gene TRBJ2-2; D remains unclear. V was clipped by 6 bases and J by 0 bases, with 8 bases between them. CDR1 and CDR2 from the germline V gene are SQVTM and ANQGSEA. The CDR3 has 13 amino acids. The CDR3 loop reads CSVPWANTGELFF. CDR3 DNA sequence: TGCAGCGTCCCTTGGGCGAACACCGGGGAGCTGTTTTTT.

Comment on this clone: At one end, the junction sequence differs from germline, possibly due to a read error. The chain recombines TRBV15 with TRBJ1-2, with D unresolved. CDR1 LNHNV and CDR2 YYDKDF come from the germline V gene (reference sequence). The CDR3 spans 13 residues. The CDR3 DNA reads as TGTGCCACCAGCAGAGATCCCGAGACCTCGGTGGGCTTC. Translating gives CATSRDPETSVGF.

The chain is built from TRBV5-6 and TRBJ2-2; D not resolved. In germline, CDR1 is SGHDT, CDR2 YYEEEE. V lost 4 bases, J lost 2 bases, and 6 bases lay in between. CDR3 length: 13 amino acids. Here the CDR3 DNA reads TGTGCCAGCAGCCTCCTAAACACCGGGGAGCTGTTTTTT. Translated, it gives CASSLLNTGELFF.

This clone was detected a few times. The chain links TRBV30 to TRBJ1-1; a possible D gene is TRBD1 (5 bases). The CDR3 sequence is 13 residues long. CDR1 GTSNPN and CDR2 SVGIG come from the germline V gene (reference sequence). Between the trimmed V and J ends, which lost 3 bases and 3 bases, there was a span of 11 bases. In nucleotides, the CDR3 is TGTGCCTGGAGAACCCGGGGGGACACTGAAGCTTTCTTT. It is translated as CAWRTRGDTEAFF.

The rearrangement links TRBV5-1 to TRBJ2-7, with 9 nucleotides matching TRBD1. This CDR3 spans 14 amino acids. Looked up from germline, CDR1 is SGHRS and CDR2 is YFSETQ. J gave up 1 base and V 5 bases, and 4 bases lay outside the gene matches. CDR3: CASRRDRVSYEQYF. CDR3 nucleotide sequence: TGCGCCAGCAGACGGGACAGGGTGTCCTACGAGCAGTACTTC.

The CDR3: CASSEAGMVGNTIYF. For the CDR3, the DNA is TGTGCCAGCAGTGAAGCAGGGATGGTGGGAAACACCATATATTTT. V gene TRBV6-1 combines with J gene TRBJ1-3; D is unclear. The CDR3 runs 15 residues. The V gene's germline CDR1 is MNHNS and CDR2 SASEGT. Trimming stripped 0 bases from V and 4 bases from J, with 10 bases between.